A single sample gave rise to the 25 T cell receptor beta chains below, sequenced in a study of blood T cell repertoires in COVID-19 (dated by TCRdb to 2019 to 2021). Libraries were constructed by the immunoSEQ multiplex PCR assay. The table comes from immuneACCESS by way of TCRdb, which keeps in-frame sequences with V and J called. Part of the clones is missing from these tables; in studies checked, under half for an unresolved V gene and the rest for unknown reasons. A total of approximately 130,000 clones appear in this sample, roughly 85% of them only once. Of the sample, 25% falls within the top ten clones. The sequenced material came from peripheral blood. The source is a human donor in a cohort sampled during active COVID-19.

The J gene is TRBJ1-6, the V gene TRBV4-3; a possible D gene is TRBD1 (5 bases). Trimming shortened V by 0 bases and J by 10 bases, and 16 bases separated the two germline ends. Germline V gene sequence: CDR1 LGHNA, CDR2 YSLEER. The CDR3 is made up of 16 amino acids. The CDR3 DNA sequence: TGCGCCAGCAGCCAAGAGCTCCGGGGGGACGGATCACCCCTCCACTTT. Its protein product is CASSQELRGDGSPLHF.

The chain is built from TRBV5-1 and TRBJ2-7; 14 positions agree with TRBD2. V shed 3 bases and J 5 bases; nucleotides not matched to a gene: 13. The CDR3 contains 18 residues. CDR1 SGHRS and CDR2 YFSETQ come from the germline V gene. Written as DNA, the CDR3 is TGCGCCAGCAGCTCCACTGGGACTAGCGGGGGCCAACGCCACGAGCAGTACTTC. It translates to CASSSTGTSGGQRHEQYF.

This chain connects TRBV6-2 or TRBV6-3 to TRBJ2-2; 9 bases map to TRBD1. The length of the CDR3 is 16 residues. The V gene end was trimmed by 2 bases and the J gene end by 5 bases; junction bases not matched to a gene: 6. The germline V gene encodes CDR1 MNHEY and CDR2 SVGEGT. The CDR3 protein is CASSYTGQGKTGELFF. CDR3 nucleotides: TGTGCCAGCAGTTACACCGGACAGGGGAAGACCGGGGAGCTGTTTTTT.

CDR3 sequence (DNA): TGTGCCCCCGCGGGCCCTAAATACCGGGGGATATTGAACACCGGGGAGCTGTTTTTT. This encodes CAPAGPKYRGILNTGELFF. The V gene is TRBV7-9, the J gene TRBJ2-2; a possible D gene is TRBD2 (6 bases). CDR3 length: 19 residues. The V gene lost 11 bases and the J gene lost 1 base, with 29 bases spanning the gap. CDR1 SEHNR and CDR2 FQNEAQ come from the germline V gene (reference sequence).

The chain is built from TRBV27 and TRBJ2-2; D is possibly TRBD2 (6 bases). CDR3 length: 14 amino acids. Trimming removed 6 bases from V and 3 bases from J, with 11 bases in between. The germline CDR1 and CDR2 sequences are MNHEY and SMNVEV (reference sequence). CDR3 amino acids: CASRRGLYTGELFF. The DNA of the CDR3 is TGTGCCAGCAGGCGGGGCCTATACACCGGGGAGCTGTTTTTT.

The chain has TRBV19 and TRBJ2-7; 9 bases match TRBD2. The CDR3 length is 15 residues. Germline assignment: CDR1 LNHDA and CDR2 SQIVND (reference sequence). Germline trimming cut 2 bases from V and 2 bases from J; bases unmatched to any gene: 4. The CDR3 region is CASSILTSGTYEQYF. The DNA of the CDR3 is TGTGCCAGTAGTATATTGACTAGCGGAACCTACGAGCAGTACTTC.

The chain carries TRBV12-3 or TRBV12-4 and TRBJ1-1; 9 bases agree with TRBD1. The CDR3 runs 13 residues. V dropped 6 bases and J dropped 5; count of bases not matched to a gene: 4. In nucleotides, the CDR3 is TGTGCCAGCAGGTGGACAGGGGAAACTGAAGCTTTCTTT. Its protein is CASRWTGETEAFF.

The gene calls are TRBV19 and TRBJ1-2; tentatively, D is TRBD1 (6 bases). Germline values: CDR1 LNHDA, CDR2 SQIVND (reference sequence). The CDR3 has 16 residues. V was pared by 7 bases and J by 4 bases, with 22 bases between. CDR3 sequence: CASTDVSQGRSYGYTF. The CDR3 DNA follows: TGTGCCAGTACCGACGTTTCGCAGGGGCGGAGCTATGGCTACACCTTC.

This clone was seen ten or more times. This chain joins TRBV5-5 and TRBJ2-2; D is perhaps TRBD2 (5 bases). Trimming took off 2 bases at V and 3 bases at J, with 20 bases between the two ends. CDR1 is SGHKS and CDR2 is YYEKEE in the germline V gene (reference sequence). The CDR3 extends over 18 amino acids. In DNA form, the CDR3 reads TGTGCCAGCAGCTTTAAATCTCGGACCCGGGGAGACACCGGGGAGCTGTTTTTT. Amino acids: CASSFKSRTRGDTGELFF.

The chain combines TRBV10-3 with TRBJ2-3, with 12 bases matching TRBD1. Germline loops: CDR1 ENHRY, CDR2 SYGVKD. V was pared by 5 bases and J by 6 bases, with 3 bases of the junction left unmatched. The CDR3 consists of 14 residues. CDR3 protein: CAISPGQGADTQYF. CDR3 nucleotide sequence: TGTGCCATCAGTCCGGGACAGGGGGCCGATACGCAGTATTTT.

This clone was seen just once. CDR3 nucleotide sequence: TGTGCCAGCAGCGTATCACCGGAGGGGTGGACTGAAGCTTTCTTT. Translation gives CASSVSPEGWTEAFF. The chain couples TRBV9 to TRBJ1-1, with a tentative D call TRBD1 (5 bases). The CDR3 has 15 amino acids. V was clipped by 1 base and J by 5 bases, with 15 bases between them. Germline V gives CDR1 SGDLS, CDR2 YYNGEE.

V gene TRBV7-9 combines with J gene TRBJ2-6; TRBD1 might be the D (6 bases). Germline V gene lookup returns CDR1 SEHNR and CDR2 FQNEAQ (reference sequence). The CDR3 totals 19 residues. V was cut by 5 bases and J by 3 bases, with 23 bases left in between. DNA for the CDR3: TGTGCCAGCAGCCTACCAATAAGAAACAGGGCTGGTGGGGCCAACGTCCTGACTTTC. It translates to CASSLPIRNRAGGANVLTF.

The chain recombines TRBV18 with TRBJ1-1; the D is unclear. The CDR3 consists of 13 residues. The V gene lost 3 bases and the J gene lost 2 bases, with 7 bases spanning the gap. Germline V CDR1 and CDR2: KGHSH, LQKENI. The CDR3 region has the DNA TGTGCCAGCTCACCGACATATAACACTGAAGCTTTCTTT. Translated, it gives CASSPTYNTEAFF.

This chain joins TRBV27 and TRBJ2-7, with 11 bases lining up with TRBD2. The germline CDR1 and CDR2 sequences are MNHEY and SMNVEV (reference sequence). With V trimmed by 6 bases and J by 2 bases, 3 bases remained unmatched. The CDR3 covers 14 residues. The CDR3 sequence is CASRTSGTAYEQYF. CDR3 nucleotides: TGTGCCAGCAGGACTAGCGGGACAGCCTACGAGCAGTACTTC.

This chain connects TRBV9 to TRBJ2-1; 11 bases fit TRBD2. V was clipped by 3 bases and J by 6 bases; unmatched bases: 8. CDR3 size: 16 residues. Per the germline V gene, CDR1 is SGDLS and CDR2 is YYNGEE. The CDR3 DNA sequence: TGTGCCAGCAGCGGACTAACTAGCGGGAGTCCCAATGAGCAGTTCTTC. Translated: CASSGLTSGSPNEQFF.

This clone has only one observation. J is TRBJ2-1 and V is TRBV14, with 9 bases aligning to TRBD2. CDR3 length: 13 amino acids. J was trimmed by 6 bases and V by 6 bases; bases with no gene match: 3. Per the germline V gene, CDR1 is SGHDN and CDR2 is FVKESK. This CDR3 reads CASRRTSANEQFF. Written as DNA, the CDR3 is TGTGCCAGCAGACGGACTAGCGCCAATGAGCAGTTCTTC.

The V call is TRBV7-2, the J call TRBJ1-4, with D possibly being TRBD1 (6 bases). Trimming took 1 base from V and 8 from J, leaving 14 bases between them. The CDR3 extends over 15 amino acids. Germline CDR1 and CDR2: SGHTA and FQGNSA. CDR3 amino acids: CASSLGWTAREKLFF. The CDR3 region has the DNA TGTGCCAGCAGCTTAGGGTGGACAGCCCGGGAAAAACTGTTTTTT.

The V and J genes are TRBV6-2 or TRBV6-3 and TRBJ2-5, with D possibly being TRBD2 (5 bases). The V end was cut by 5 bases, the J end by 1 base, with 11 bases between. Looked up from germline, CDR1 is MNHEY and CDR2 is SVGEGT. The CDR3 covers 14 residues. For the CDR3, the DNA is TGTGCCAGCAGTGCGGCTGGACTCCAAGAGACCCAGTACTTC. Residues: CASSAAGLQETQYF.

V usage is TRBV5-7 and J usage is TRBJ2-2; 10 positions match TRBD1. TRBV5-7 is flagged as an ORF with uncertain function. The CDR3 runs 15 residues. V trimming: 4 bases; J trimming: 7 bases; junction bases outside the gene matches: 7. CDR3 protein: CASSPDRGRGGELFF. CDR3 nucleotides: TGTGCCAGCAGCCCCGACAGGGGGCGGGGCGGGGAGCTGTTTTTT.

On this clone: One junction end disagrees with the germline gene, perhaps due to a read error. The gene calls are TRBV2 and TRBJ2-4; possibly TRBD2 for D (7 bases). Per the germline V gene, CDR1 is SNHLY and CDR2 is FYNNEI. CDR3 length: 13 amino acids. The CDR3, as DNA: TGTGCCAGCAGCGACGAGATGGGGGGGCGGATACACTTC. Protein sequence: CASSDEMGGRIHF.

The chain employs TRBV10-2 and TRBJ1-1, with TRBD1 matching over 7 bases. Germline V CDR1 and CDR2: WSHSY, SAAADI. V gave up 7 bases and J gave up 3 bases; unmatched junction bases: 8. The CDR3 contains 14 residues. The CDR3 protein is CASNRQGGDTEAFF. CDR3 coding DNA: TGCGCCAGCAATCGACAGGGAGGCGACACTGAAGCTTTCTTT.

The V gene is TRBV10-3, the J gene TRBJ2-3; TRBD2 matches at 8 bases. The CDR3 loop spans 16 amino acids. The junction had 6 bases not matched to a gene; V was cut back by 0 bases and J by 4 bases. Germline V lookup: CDR1 ENHRY, CDR2 SYGVKD. CDR3 region: CAISESLGAGADTQYF. The CDR3 nucleotides read TGTGCCATCAGTGAGTCGCTTGGAGCGGGGGCAGATACGCAGTATTTT.

DNA for the CDR3: TGTGCCACCAGCAGAGAACTTAACTATGGCTACACCTTC. Translated, it gives CATSRELNYGYTF. This chain joins TRBV15 and TRBJ1-2; no definite D call. Germline values: CDR1 LNHNV, CDR2 YYDKDF (reference sequence). V was clipped by 0 bases and J by 1 base, with 3 bases between them. The CDR3 is made up of 13 amino acids.

This chain uses TRBV28 with TRBJ1-2; D is ambiguous. The ends were cut back, 7 bases at V and 4 bases at J, with 16 bases in the middle. CDR1 MDHEN and CDR2 SYDVKM come from the germline V gene. This CDR3 comprises 14 residues. DNA for the CDR3: TGTGCCAGCAACTTGGATCAGACTTCCTATGGCTACACCTTC. Translated, it gives CASNLDQTSYGYTF.

CDR3 region: CASSTKASGGGPASGHYGYTF. The CDR3 nucleotides are TGTGCCAGCAGTACTAAAGCTTCAGGGGGCGGACCTGCCAGCGGTCACTATGGCTACACCTTC. The J gene is TRBJ1-2, the V gene TRBV28; 8 bases match TRBD1. The junction had 26 bases not matched to a gene; V was cut back by 5 bases and J by 3 bases. Germline V gives CDR1 MDHEN, CDR2 SYDVKM. This CDR3 is 21 amino acids long.